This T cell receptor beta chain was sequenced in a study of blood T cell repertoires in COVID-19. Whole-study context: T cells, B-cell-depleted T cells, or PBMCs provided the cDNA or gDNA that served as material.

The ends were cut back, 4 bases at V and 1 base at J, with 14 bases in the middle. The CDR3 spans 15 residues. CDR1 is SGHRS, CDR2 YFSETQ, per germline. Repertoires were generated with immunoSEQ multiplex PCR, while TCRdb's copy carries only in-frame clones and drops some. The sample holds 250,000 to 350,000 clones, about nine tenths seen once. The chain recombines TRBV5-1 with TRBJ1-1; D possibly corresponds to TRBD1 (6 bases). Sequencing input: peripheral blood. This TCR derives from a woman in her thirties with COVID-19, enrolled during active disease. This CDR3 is CASSPQGSANTEAFF. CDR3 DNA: TGCGCCAGCAGCCCTCAGGGGTCCGCGAACACTGAAGCTTTCTTT.